The sequence of this TCR beta chain was determined in a study of blood T cell repertoires in COVID-19. Study background: The United States, Italy and Spain were the sources of the acute and convalescent COVID-19 samples. T cells, B-cell-depleted T cells, or PBMCs supplied cDNA or gDNA.

This clone has only a few counts. V trimming: 7 bases; J trimming: 4 bases; junction bases outside the gene matches: 3. The CDR3 extends over 13 amino acids. Per germline, CDR1 KGHDR and CDR2 SFDVKD. Per the authors' pipeline: Reference gene primer amplification in the assay estimated nucleated cell counts. TCRdb's copy holds only in-frame clones and misses some; the assay was immunoSEQ multiplex PCR. The DNA gave D and trimming, while V, J and clone size come from that table. The sample yields some 140,000 clones, 65% to 80% seen once. The chain recombines TRBV24-1 with TRBJ1-1, with 9 bases that match TRBD1. Specimen: peripheral blood. The clonotype comes from a man in his sixties with acute or convalescent COVID-19. The CDR3 loop is CATRGQGGTEAFF. The CDR3 DNA reads as TGTGCCACCAGGGGACAGGGTGGCACTGAAGCTTTCTTT.